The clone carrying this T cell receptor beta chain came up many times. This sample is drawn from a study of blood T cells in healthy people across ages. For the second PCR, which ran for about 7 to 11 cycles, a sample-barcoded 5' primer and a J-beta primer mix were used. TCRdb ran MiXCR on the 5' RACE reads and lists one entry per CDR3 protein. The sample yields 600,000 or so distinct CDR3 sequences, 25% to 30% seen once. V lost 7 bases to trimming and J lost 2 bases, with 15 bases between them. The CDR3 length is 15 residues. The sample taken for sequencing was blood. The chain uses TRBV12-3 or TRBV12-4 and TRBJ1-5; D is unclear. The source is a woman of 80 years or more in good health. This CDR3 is CASTPGSAGNQPQHF. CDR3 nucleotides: TGTGCCAGCACCCCGGGGTCGGCGGGCAATCAGCCCCAGCATTTT.